The 19 T cell receptor beta chains below were found in one sample sequenced in a study of naive and memory T cell subsets. An equimolar mix of two oligonucleotides served as the beta constant-region primer for TRBC1 and TRBC2. MiXCR, run by TCRdb on the UMI-ligation and nested PCR reads, gives a single entry per CDR3 protein. This sample has about 80,000 distinct CDR3 sequences; about an eighth occur once, and the top ten carry about 0.93%. The sequencing input was central memory CD4+ T cells from blood. These receptors were obtained from a human donor in good health.

This clonotype came up a few times. For the CDR3, the DNA is TGCAGCGTGAGAGGGGGCGGGGGGTACAATGAGCAGTTCTTC. This translates into CSVRGGGGYNEQFF. The chain joins TRBV29-1 to TRBJ2-1, with a weak D call TRBD2 (8 bases). This CDR3 is 14 amino acids long. Germline V gives CDR1 SQVTM, CDR2 ANQGSEA. V was shortened by 6 bases and J by 4 bases, with 16 bases between the two germline ends.

Only a few counts were recorded for this clonotype. V is TRBV6-5 and J is TRBJ2-3; D gene uncertain. Germline CDR1 and CDR2: MNHEY and SVGAGI. V lost 6 bases and J 2 bases, leaving 9 bases between the germline ends. This CDR3 has 13 residues. CDR3 sequence reads: CASSPEHTDTQYF. CDR3 sequence (DNA): TGTGCCAGCAGCCCTGAGCACACAGATACGCAGTATTTT.

The chain joins TRBV12-3 or TRBV12-4 to TRBJ1-4; 9 nucleotides align to TRBD1. V dropped 6 bases and J dropped 7; count of bases not matched to a gene: 6. CDR3 length: 14 residues. CDR3 sequence (DNA): TGTGCCAGCAGGACCGGGACAGGGCCTGAAAAACTGTTTTTT. Encoded protein: CASRTGTGPEKLFF.

This clonotype was observed a handful of times. This sequence joins TRBV4-1 and TRBJ2-5; 14 nucleotides match TRBD2. The CDR3 length is 16 residues. J lost 3 bases, V lost 4 bases, and 4 bases had no gene match. The germline V gene has CDR1 MGHRA and CDR2 YSYEKL. The CDR3 DNA reads as TGCGCCAGCAGCCGTTCGACTAGCGGGAGGGAAGAGACCCAGTACTTC. This sequence encodes CASSRSTSGREETQYF.

This chain links TRBV2 with TRBJ2-2, with 10 bases identical to TRBD1. CDR3 length: 15 residues. Germline assignment: CDR1 SNHLY and CDR2 FYNNEI. Unmatched junction bases numbered 7, after V lost 9 bases and J lost 3 bases. The CDR3 spells CASRAGTGDTGELFF. CDR3 nucleotides: TGTGCCAGTCGGGCCGGGACAGGGGACACCGGGGAGCTGTTTTTT.

This clonotype showed up many times. The chain recombines TRBV29-1 with TRBJ1-2; D might be TRBD1 (6 bases). Between the trimmed V and J ends, which lost 1 base and 4 bases, there was a span of 10 bases. CDR1 and CDR2 from the germline V gene are SQVTM and ANQGSEA. This CDR3 comprises 13 residues. The CDR3 sequence is CSVEGQGSYGYTF. The CDR3 DNA is TGCAGCGTTGAAGGCCAGGGGAGCTATGGCTACACCTTC.

The chain combines TRBV29-1 with TRBJ2-3, with D possibly called TRBD1 or TRBD2 (5 bases each). CDR1 SQVTM and CDR2 ANQGSEA come from the germline V gene. CDR3 length: 14 residues. Deletions cut 2 bases from V and 4 bases from J, with 13 bases between. CDR3 region: CSVEWGSRADTQYF. In nucleotides, the CDR3 is TGCAGCGTTGAATGGGGGAGTCGGGCAGATACGCAGTATTTT.

This clonotype was observed a handful of times. The V and J genes are TRBV5-1 and TRBJ1-2; the match to TRBD1 covers 11 bases. Trimming removed 4 bases from V and 6 bases from J; junction bases left unmatched: 11. This CDR3 has 16 amino acids. From germline, CDR1 is SGHRS and CDR2 YFSETQ. The CDR3 reads CASSRGTGGDYDGYTF. CDR3 bases: TGCGCCAGCAGCCGGGGGACAGGGGGGGATTATGATGGCTACACCTTC.

The sample holds a few counts of this clonotype. V is TRBV30 and J is TRBJ2-3; D gene unclear. Germline V lookup: CDR1 GTSNPN, CDR2 SVGIG (reference sequence). V was cut by 4 bases and J by 4 bases, with 9 bases left in between. The CDR3 sequence is 12 residues long. The CDR3: CAWKGESDTQYF. CDR3 coding DNA: TGTGCCTGGAAAGGAGAGTCAGATACGCAGTATTTT.

This clonotype was observed at least ten times. The chain links TRBV7-2 to TRBJ1-1, with 7 nucleotides matching TRBD1. V lost 5 bases and J lost 4; bases outside the gene matches: 13. The germline gives CDR1 SGHTA, CDR2 FQGNSA. The CDR3 length is 16 residues. The DNA for the CDR3 is TGTGCCAGCAGCGTCGCAGGGGGGCTTCTCACCACTGAAGCTTTCTTT. Encoded protein: CASSVAGGLLTTEAFF. The variable domain in full, completed from reference TRBV7-2 and TRBJ1-1, reads GAGVSQSPSNKVTEKGKDVELRCDPISGHTALYWYRQSLGQGLEFLIYFQGNSAPDKSGLPSDRFSAERTGGSVSTLTIQRTQQEDSAVYLCASSVAGGLLTTEAFFGQGTRLTVV.

This clonotype was seen many times. This chain joins TRBV18 and TRBJ2-7, with D perhaps matching TRBD1 or TRBD2 (6 bases each). In germline, CDR1 is KGHSH, CDR2 LQKENI. V was trimmed by 6 bases and J by 1 base, leaving 13 bases between them. This CDR3 spans 14 amino acids. CDR3 loop: CASSLEGGSYEQYF. The CDR3 nucleotides read TGTGCCAGCTCCCTCGAGGGGGGTTCCTACGAGCAGTACTTC.

The V gene is TRBV25-1, the J gene TRBJ2-1; possibly TRBD1 for D (5 bases). The CDR3 is 13 amino acids. Looked up from germline, CDR1 is MGHDK and CDR2 is SYGVNS. Trimming cost V 3 bases and J 8 bases, with 11 bases left between them. CDR3 loop: CASSDRVKDEQFF. In nucleotides, the CDR3 is TGTGCCAGCAGTGACAGGGTCAAGGATGAGCAGTTCTTC.

J is TRBJ2-7 and V is TRBV10-3; 7 positions agree with TRBD1. CDR1 ENHRY and CDR2 SYGVKD come from the germline V gene. V trimming: 6 bases; J trimming: 5 bases; junction bases outside the gene matches: 13. The CDR3 consists of 15 residues. CDR3 sequence (DNA): TGTGCCATCAGGGCAGCTAGACAGGGTAGCCACGAGCAGTACTTC. It is translated as CAIRAARQGSHEQYF.

This clonotype came up many times. This rearrangement joins TRBV11-2 to TRBJ2-7, with TRBD2 matching over 11 bases. V lost 7 bases and J lost 6; bases outside the gene matches: 14. The CDR3 is 16 amino acids. Germline CDR1 reads SGHAT; CDR2 reads FQNNGV. This chain's CDR3 is CASTRVRGLAGGEQYF. DNA of the CDR3: TGTGCCAGCACCCGTGTCAGAGGACTAGCGGGTGGCGAGCAGTACTTC.

The chain couples TRBV20-1 to TRBJ1-2; D might be TRBD1 (6 bases). The germline CDR1 and CDR2 sequences are DFQATT and SNEGSKA (reference sequence). The CDR3 has 11 residues. Trimming took 3 bases from V and 12 from J, leaving 14 bases between them. The CDR3 here is CSARVPGGHTF. The CDR3 DNA sequence: TGCAGTGCTAGGGTCCCCGGGGGGCACACCTTC.

The V and J genes are TRBV5-1 and TRBJ2-3; D gene ambiguous. The germline CDR1 and CDR2 sequences are SGHRS and YFSETQ. The V and J ends lost 4 bases and 4 bases respectively, with 13 bases between them. CDR3 length: 14 residues. This CDR3 is CASSIFSAADTQYF. In DNA, the CDR3 is TGCGCCAGCAGCATCTTTAGTGCGGCAGATACGCAGTATTTT.

This clonotype has at least ten counts. The rearrangement joins TRBV28 to TRBJ1-5, with D perhaps TRBD1 (5 bases). Germline V gene data show CDR1 as MDHEN and CDR2 as SYDVKM. CDR3 size: 12 residues. Trimming pared 2 bases from V and 6 bases from J, leaving 5 bases between. The CDR3 DNA reads TGTGCCAGCAGTTTAACAGGTCAGCCCCAGCATTTT. Translated: CASSLTGQPQHF.

This clonotype was observed a few times. The rearrangement uses TRBV18 and TRBJ2-3; D may be TRBD1 (5 bases). The V and J ends lost 3 bases and 2 bases respectively, with 18 bases between them. CDR1 is KGHSH, CDR2 LQKENI, per germline. CDR3 length equals 17 residues. DNA for the CDR3: TGTGCCAGCTCACCGGACAACTTGGGGCCCTCCACAGATACGCAGTATTTT. Encoded protein: CASSPDNLGPSTDTQYF.

The chain carries TRBV20-1 and TRBJ2-7, with D possibly matching TRBD2 (6 bases). With 1 base removed from V and 4 bases from J, the gap between germline ends came to 14 bases. Germline V lookup: CDR1 DFQATT, CDR2 SNEGSKA (reference sequence). CDR3 length equals 14 residues. The CDR3 DNA follows: TGCAGTGCTAGAGGACTAGAACATACGTACGAGCAGTACTTC. The encoded protein is CSARGLEHTYEQYF.